This is a list of T cell receptor beta chains from one sample in a study of cytomegalovirus exposure and HLA in healthy donors. The repertoire was sequenced with immunoSEQ multiplex PCR; TCRdb's copy has only in-frame clones and lacks some. The table for this sample gives 55,000 or so clones. Sequencing was carried out using PBMCs. The receptors come from a woman aged 45-60 years in good health and CMV-seropositive. The CDR3 runs from the conserved cysteine through the conserved F or W. A D gene is named only where the DNA matches it firmly.

CDR3 DNA	CDR3 protein	D gene	J gene	V gene	CDR3 length
TGTGCCAGCAGTTTTGGGGACAGGGGGCCTCAGCCCCAGCATTTT	CASSFGDRGPQPQHF	TRBD1	TRBJ1-5	TRBV28	15
TGTGCCAGCAGCTTGTCACCGAGATCGGGGGGAATCTACGAGCAGTACTTC	CASSLSPRSGGIYEQYF	TRBD2	TRBJ2-7	TRBV5-5	17
TGTGACGACAGCCCAAAAGGACAGGGTGTCCCTGGGGCCAACGTCCTGACTTTC	CDDSPKGQGVPGANVLTF	TRBD1	TRBJ2-6	TRBV9	18
TGCGCCAGCAGCCAAGAACCCAGGGAGGTTGCTAATGAAAAACTGTTTTTT	CASSQEPREVANEKLFF	NA	TRBJ1-4	TRBV4-3	17
TGTGCCAGCAGCCAGGGTGCAGGGAATCAGCCCCAGCATTTT	CASSQGAGNQPQHF	NA	TRBJ1-5	TRBV28	14
TGCGCCAGCAGCTTTCAGGGGGGCCGCGAGACCCAGTACTTC	CASSFQGGRETQYF	NA	TRBJ2-5	TRBV5-1	14
TGCGCCAGCAGCCAAGTCGCCTACCCCGGGACAGGGGGCCAAGAGACCCAGTACTTC	CASSQVAYPGTGGQETQYF	TRBD1	TRBJ2-5	TRBV4-1	19
TGTGCCTGCCATGGGCGGGAGTCGGAGACCCAGTACTTC	CACHGRESETQYF	TRBD2	TRBJ2-5	TRBV30	13
TGTGCCAGCACCCGTGGGAGGTATCAGGGCACTGAAGCTTTCTTT	CASTRGRYQGTEAFF	NA	TRBJ1-1	TRBV5-8	15
TGCGCCAGCAGCCAAGATATGACAGGGATGAAAAAACTGTTTTTT	CASSQDMTGMKKLFF	TRBD1	TRBJ1-4	TRBV4-3	15
TGTGCCATCAGCAGGACAGGGGGCGGTTCACCCCTCCACTTT	CAISRTGGGSPLHF	TRBD1	TRBJ1-6	TRBV10-3	14
TGTGCCAGCAGTGAATCGACAGGGAGAGGTCAGCCCCAGCATTTT	CASSESTGRGQPQHF	TRBD1	TRBJ1-5	TRBV25-1	15
TGTGCCGGGGCTACTAGCGGGAGGGCCCATGAGCAGTTCTTC	CAGATSGRAHEQFF	TRBD2	TRBJ2-1	TRBV28	14
TGTGCCTGGAGTGTAGGGGTGGGATACAATGAGCAGTTCTTC	CAWSVGVGYNEQFF	NA	TRBJ2-1	TRBV30	14
TGTGCCAGCAGTGAAAACAGGGCCTACGAGCAGTACTTC	CASSENRAYEQYF	NA	TRBJ2-7	TRBV6-1	13
TGTGCCAGCAGCCTCGCCGGGACAGAAAATGAAAAACTGTTTTTT	CASSLAGTENEKLFF	TRBD1	TRBJ1-4	TRBV5-4	15
TGTGCCAGCAGTTTCTCTGCAGGGTTAAGCTCTGGGGCCAACGTCCTGACTTTC	CASSFSAGLSSGANVLTF	NA	TRBJ2-6	TRBV27	18
TGTGCCAGCAGTCTTAGCGGGATAAGCACCGGGGAGCTGTTTTTT	CASSLSGISTGELFF	TRBD2	TRBJ2-2	TRBV28	15
TGTGCCATCAGTACGGGGGGGGGTCAGCCCCAGCATTTT	CAISTGGGQPQHF	NA	TRBJ1-5	TRBV10-3	13
TGTGCCAGCAGTTACCCGGGACAGTACACTGAAGCTTTCTTT	CASSYPGQYTEAFF	TRBD1	TRBJ1-1	TRBV6-5	14